This TCR beta chain was obtained from a study of T-cell memory formation after mild COVID-19. Study-level points and caveats: The study detected some responding clones in pre-infection memory, suggesting cross-reactive memory joined. Of the contracting clones, CD4+ ones lay mainly in CM and EM, and CD8+ ones in EMRA.

This clonotype was detected many times. Its target is unknown. Germline loops: CDR1 DFQATT, CDR2 SNEGSKA (reference sequence). The J segment lost 2 bases and the V segment lost 6 bases, leaving 0 bases of the junction unmatched. This CDR3 has 12 amino acids. Employing constant-segment primers, 5'RACE generated TCR alpha and TCR beta cDNA libraries bearing sample barcodes and UMIs. Each CDR3 protein is one row after TCRdb ran MiXCR on the 5' RACE reads. The sample consists of about 200,000 distinct CDR3 sequences, 9% to 10% of them appearing once. The gene calls are TRBV20-1 and TRBJ1-5, with TRBD1 matching 8 bases. The receptor was isolated from a young man who had mild COVID-19 (a few samples of this study predate the infection). Cell type and time point are not known. The material sequenced was PBMCs or a T cell subset sorted from them (not recorded which). The CDR3 coding sequence is TGCAGTGCACAGGGGGGCAATCAGCCCCAGCATTTT. Residues: CSAQGGNQPQHF.